This is a list of T cell receptor beta chains from one sample in a study of T cell repertoires in cytomegalovirus infection. TCRdb reprocessed the reads with MiXCR, giving one entry per CDR3 protein. The data hold approximately 910,000 distinct CDR3 sequences, with roughly 31% observed a single time. These TCRs' antigens remain unknown. The sample consisted of cultured CD8+ T cells from PBMCs, taken from culture after CMV antigen stimulation. Receptors were obtained from a human donor in good health (CMV status not recorded). Some clones in this sample may be carry-over from other donors' samples. CDR3s include the opening cysteine and the closing phenylalanine or tryptophan. D genes are given only for firm matches. Some rows have no size entry. The others give once, few or many, or a class for an expanded clone.

NA	NA	TRBJ1-4	TRBV6-5	CASKGSGGEKLFF	TGTGCCAGCAAGGGGTCGGGCGGTGAAAAACTGTTTTTT
few	NA	TRBJ1-3	TRBV4-1	CASSQDQTGNTIYF	TGCGCCAGCAGCCAAGACCAAACTGGAAACACCATATATTTT
few	TRBD1	TRBJ1-1	TRBV29-1	CSVERTGTTEAFF	TGCAGCGTTGAGAGGACAGGGACCACTGAAGCTTTCTTT
NA	TRBD1	TRBJ1-2	TRBV6-1	CASSESRTGFKYGYTF	TGTGCCAGCAGTGAGTCAAGGACAGGGTTTAAGTATGGCTACACCTTC
NA	TRBD2	TRBJ2-1	TRBV4-1	CASSRVAGATLNEQFF	TGCGCCAGCAGCCGTGTAGCGGGGGCCACACTCAATGAGCAGTTCTTC
many	NA	TRBJ2-5	TRBV7-6	CASSLVAGNDQETQYF	TGTGCCAGCAGCTTAGTGGCCGGTAACGATCAAGAGACCCAGTACTTC
few	NA	TRBJ1-1	TRBV19	CASLPPGSLELNTEAFF	TGTGCCAGTCTACCGCCCGGTTCTCTCGAGCTGAACACTGAAGCTTTCTTT
few	TRBD1	TRBJ1-1	TRBV27	CASSLSKGANTEAFF	TGTGCCAGCAGTTTATCGAAGGGGGCGAACACTGAAGCTTTCTTT
few	NA	TRBJ2-7	TRBV5-6	CASSFPASYEQYF	TGTGCCAGCAGCTTTCCAGCTTCCTACGAGCAGTACTTC
NA	NA	TRBJ1-5	TRBV27	CASGQGSQPQHF	TGTGCCAGCGGTCAGGGGTCTCAGCCCCAGCATTTT
few	TRBD1	TRBJ2-1	TRBV2	CASTFPGQGGDEQFF	TGTGCCAGCACTTTCCCGGGACAGGGGGGCGATGAGCAGTTCTTC
few	NA	TRBJ2-1	TRBV2	CASYGLGQSYNEQFF	TGTGCCAGCTATGGTTTAGGACAATCCTACAATGAGCAGTTCTTC
NA	NA	TRBJ2-2	TRBV23-1	CASSQSIAGPYTGELFF	TGCGCCAGCAGTCAATCGATTGCAGGACCCTACACCGGGGAGCTGTTTTTT
NA	TRBD1	TRBJ1-5	TRBV27	CASSLDRASNQPQHF	TGCGCCAGCAGTCTGGACAGGGCAAGCAATCAGCCCCAGCATTTT
many	NA	TRBJ2-1	TRBV7-2	CASSLEGGGRHIYNEQFF	TGTGCCAGCAGCTTAGAGGGGGGGGGGAGACATATCTACAATGAGCAGTTCTTC
few	TRBD2	TRBJ2-1	TRBV20-1	CSARPLAANYNEQFF	TGCAGTGCTAGGCCCCTAGCGGCAAACTACAATGAGCAGTTCTTC
NA	NA	TRBJ1-4	TRBV7-4	CASSVRDKEDATNEKLFF	TGTGCCAGCAGCGTCCGGGACAAGGAAGATGCAACTAATGAAAAACTGTTTTTT
many	NA	TRBJ1-5	TRBV7-6	CASSLGGWSNQPQHF	TGTGCCAGCAGCTTAGGGGGCTGGAGCAATCAGCCCCAGCATTTT
NA	NA	TRBJ2-1	TRBV6-1	CASSESGVAYEQFF	TGTGCCAGCAGTGAATCGGGGGTGGCCTATGAGCAGTTCTTC
few	NA	TRBJ2-1	TRBV5-4	CASSHLWAGSDNEQFF	TGTGCCAGCAGCCATCTTTGGGCGGGCTCCGACAATGAGCAGTTCTTC
few	NA	TRBJ2-7	TRBV6-2/TRBV6-3	CASTNGGFEQYF	TGTGCCAGCACCAACGGGGGATTTGAGCAGTACTTC
few	TRBD1	TRBJ2-7	TRBV12-3/TRBV12-4	CASSAQTGAYEQYF	TGTGCCAGCAGTGCCCAGACAGGGGCCTACGAGCAGTACTTC
once	TRBD1	TRBJ2-5	TRBV5-1	CASSLEQGAETQYF	TGCGCCAGCAGCTTGGAACAGGGGGCCGAGACCCAGTACTTC
few	TRBD1	TRBJ2-1	TRBV2	CASRGQGAKNEQFF	TGTGCCAGCAGGGGACAGGGGGCTAAGAATGAGCAGTTCTTC
NA	NA	TRBJ1-2	TRBV27	CASSPKRDVFNYDYTF	TGTGCCAGCAGTCCGAAGAGGGACGTGTTTAACTATGACTACACCTTC
NA	NA	TRBJ2-2	TRBV15	CATSGGGATGELFF	TGTGCCACCTCCGGAGGGGGCGCCACCGGGGAGCTGTTTTTT
many	NA	TRBJ2-1	TRBV11-3	CASSIYRDGYNEQFF	TGTGCCAGCAGCATATACCGGGACGGATACAATGAGCAGTTCTTC
NA	NA	TRBJ1-6	TRBV7-2	CASTGEGLPNSPLHF	TGTGCCAGCACGGGAGAGGGGTTACCTAATTCACCCCTCCACTTT
few	TRBD1	TRBJ1-6	TRBV14	CASSPDRDNSPLHF	TGTGCCAGCAGCCCGGACAGGGATAATTCACCCCTCCACTTT
few	NA	TRBJ2-7	TRBV12-3/TRBV12-4	CASSLAGASTEQYF	TGTGCCAGCAGTTTAGCGGGTGCCTCTACCGAGCAGTACTTC
few	NA	TRBJ1-6	TRBV7-2	CASSLAPNSPLHF	TGTGCCAGCAGCTTAGCCCCTAATTCACCCCTCCACTTT
NA	TRBD1	TRBJ1-1	TRBV12-3/TRBV12-4	CASIRGQGSNTEAFF	TGTGCCAGCATAAGGGGGCAGGGGTCGAACACTGAAGCTTTCTTT
few	NA	TRBJ1-2	TRBV27	CASRPGRYYGYTF	TGTGCCAGCAGACCCGGACGGTATTATGGCTACACCTTC
few	NA	TRBJ2-7	TRBV7-8	CASSLGRVDEQYF	TGTGCCAGCAGCTTAGGCCGAGTAGACGAGCAGTACTTC
many	NA	TRBJ2-2	TRBV7-9	CASSPGVTENTGELFF	TGTGCCAGCAGCCCCGGCGTGACAGAGAACACCGGGGAGCTGTTTTTT
NA	NA	TRBJ2-2	TRBV29-1	CSVPRPRGSTGELFF	TGCAGCGTCCCGAGGCCGAGGGGGTCCACCGGGGAGCTGTTTTTT
few	TRBD1	TRBJ1-1	TRBV18	CASSNLNPVGTGSTEAFF	TGTGCCAGCTCAAACTTAAACCCGGTCGGGACAGGGTCCACTGAAGCTTTCTTT
few	NA	TRBJ1-2	TRBV6-5	CASSYGFGIAGYTF	TGTGCCAGCAGTTACGGCTTCGGTATCGCCGGCTACACCTTC
NA	TRBD1	TRBJ2-5	TRBV7-3	CASSLDGQGKTQYF	TGTGCCAGCAGCTTAGACGGACAGGGAAAGACCCAGTACTTC
many	NA	TRBJ1-6	TRBV27	CASSPGLDNSPLHF	TGTGCCAGCAGTCCAGGCCTGGATAATTCACCCCTCCACTTT
few	NA	TRBJ2-3	TRBV3-1	CASSQDRQAGTDTQYF	TGTGCCAGCAGCCAAGATCGACAGGCCGGCACAGATACGCAGTATTTT
few	NA	TRBJ2-3	TRBV10-3	CAISSTQAGTDTQYF	TGTGCCATCAGTTCGACCCAGGCAGGGACAGATACGCAGTATTTT
few	NA	TRBJ1-3	TRBV12-3/TRBV12-4	CASSFKGTGNTIYF	TGTGCCAGCAGTTTTAAAGGGACTGGAAACACCATATATTTT
NA	NA	TRBJ2-1	TRBV4-1	CASSPSMGHEQFF	TGCGCCAGCAGCCCGTCGATGGGCCATGAGCAGTTCTTC
once	NA	TRBJ2-1	TRBV27	CASSGTQPNNEQFF	TGTGCCAGCTCCGGGACGCAGCCGAACAATGAGCAGTTCTTC
few	NA	TRBJ2-3	TRBV27	CASSLSVPSLISDTQYF	TGTGCCAGCAGTTTATCAGTACCCAGCCTTATATCAGATACGCAGTATTTT
NA	NA	TRBJ1-1	TRBV5-5	CASSLEGTSNTEAFF	TGTGCCAGCAGCTTGGAAGGGACAAGTAACACTGAAGCTTTCTTT
NA	TRBD2	TRBJ2-1	TRBV7-2	CSSSPTSGGYYYNEQFF	TGTTCCAGCAGCCCAACTAGCGGGGGATATTACTACAATGAGCAGTTCTTC
NA	TRBD1	TRBJ1-5	TRBV28	CASSFHRGRGQPQHF	TGTGCCAGCAGTTTCCACAGGGGGCGCGGACAGCCCCAGCATTTT
NA	NA	TRBJ2-3	TRBV7-3	CASSTRGARDDTQYF	TGTGCCAGCAGCACACGGGGGGCGCGTGATGATACGCAGTATTTT
few	NA	TRBJ2-2	TRBV27	CASSLTTTAGELFF	TGTGCCAGCAGTTTGACCACGACCGCCGGGGAGCTGTTTTTT
NA	TRBD2	TRBJ2-5	TRBV6-2/TRBV6-3	CASTSGGIQETQYF	TGTGCCAGCACCTCGGGGGGAATCCAAGAGACCCAGTACTTC
many	NA	TRBJ2-2	TRBV7-6	CASSLAEGNTGELFF	TGTGCCAGCAGCTTAGCAGAGGGGAACACCGGGGAGCTGTTTTTT
NA	NA	TRBJ1-1	TRBV19	CASRAGDAAVTEAFF	TGTGCCAGTAGAGCCGGGGACGCGGCGGTCACTGAAGCTTTCTTT
NA	NA	TRBJ2-3	TRBV4-1	CASSIRTITDTQYF	TGCGCCAGCAGCATAAGGACTATCACAGATACGCAGTATTTT